Below are 25 T cell receptor beta chains sequenced from a single sample in a study of T cell clonality in common variable immunodeficiency (dated by TCRdb to about 2015). Libraries were built with the immunoSEQ multiplex PCR assay. TCRdb took this table from immuneACCESS and kept in-frame rearrangements with V and J called. Such tables lack part of the clones; where checked against another copy, unresolved V genes explain under half of the gap, and the rest is unexplained. For this sample, approximately 30,000 clones are listed, none of them singletons. The ten largest clonotypes hold 3.5% to 5.5% of the sample. What was sequenced was peripheral blood mononuclear cells. The receptors come from a person between 18 and 69 years old in good health.

At least ten counts were recorded for this clone. Partial CDR3 DNA: TGTGCCAGCAGTGCCACAGGGACCTACGAG. Translation: CASSATGTYE. The whole CDR3 protein reads CASSATGTYEQYF. The chain is built from TRBV6-1 and TRBJ2-7, with D maybe TRBD1 (6 bases). Coverage ceases 3 residues before the CDR3 finishes, and the germline J gene fills in the end. Germline V gene data show CDR1 as MNHNS and CDR2 as SASEGT. Trimming pared 4 bases from V and 2 bases from J, leaving 9 bases between. This CDR3 has 13 residues.

This clone was seen many times. The DNA ends 3 residues before the CDR3 does, and the rest of the CDR3 is filled in from the germline J gene. The genes are TRBV20-1 and TRBJ1-1, with 11 nucleotides matching TRBD1. CDR3 length: 15 residues. V was pared by 4 bases and J by 4 bases, with 8 bases of the junction left unmatched. Germline V lookup: CDR1 DFQATT, CDR2 SNEGSKA (reference sequence). Incomplete CDR3 DNA: TGCAGTGCTAAAGGACAGGGGGCTCGTGCCACTGAA. Translation: CSAKGQGARATE. In full, the CDR3 is CSAKGQGARATEAFF.

CDR3 DNA (partial): TGTGCCAGTAGTATTAGGGGCTACCGGGACAGGGTAACCAATCAGCCC. Protein: CASSIRGYRDRVTNQP. The CDR3, in full, reads CASSIRGYRDRVTNQPQHF. The chain carries TRBV19 and TRBJ1-5; the match to TRBD1 covers 9 bases. The CDR3 is cut off 3 residues early in the read; its end comes from the germline J gene. This CDR3 is built from 19 residues. Germline V CDR1 and CDR2: LNHDA, SQIVND (reference sequence). V gave up 3 bases and J gave up 3 bases; unmatched junction bases: 15.

A note on this clone: The missing CDR3 end, 3 residues past where the read stops, is filled in from the germline J gene. The rearrangement joins TRBV5-1 to TRBJ2-1; D is perhaps TRBD2 (6 bases). V lost 4 bases, J lost 7 bases, and 12 bases lay in between. CDR3 size: 13 residues. Germline CDR1 is SGHRS and CDR2 is YFSETQ. The CDR3 region is CASSRLEFNEQFF. The CDR3 bases that were read are TGCGCCAGCAGCCGACTAGAGTTTAATGAG.

There are many counts of this clone. Read sequence stops 3 residues before the CDR3 end, and the germline J gene provides the missing end. V is TRBV18 and J is TRBJ2-7, with 12 bases lining up with TRBD2. The CDR3 extends over 16 amino acids. Germline V gives CDR1 KGHSH, CDR2 LQKENI. Losses at the gene ends were 4 bases for V and 3 bases for J; bases not matched to a gene: 7. The DNA read from the CDR3 is TGTGCCAGCTCACTCCGGAGACTAGCGGGGGACTACGAG. Translated, it gives CASSLRRLAGDYE. The CDR3 in full is CASSLRRLAGDYEQYF.

This clone was counted ten times or more. The read terminates 3 residues before the CDR3 end, so the remaining end is supplied by the germline J gene. J is TRBJ2-1 and V is TRBV30; maybe TRBD2 (6 bases). CDR1 is GTSNPN and CDR2 is SVGIG in the germline V gene (reference sequence). The CDR3 has 12 residues. Trimming removed 0 bases from V and 9 bases from J, with 9 bases in between. The CDR3 spells CAWSVLAGEQFF. The CDR3 bases that were read are TGTGCCTGGAGTGTACTAGCCGGTGAG. The full variable domain, in which reference TRBV30 and TRBJ2-1 provide the parts outside the CDR3, is SQTIHQWPATLVQPVGSPLSLECTVEGTSNPNLYWYRQAAGRGLQLLFYSVGIGQISSEVPQNLSASRPQDRQFILSSKKLLLSDSGFYLCAWSVLAGEQFFGPGTRLTVL.

This clone was detected ten times or more. The read ends 3 residues early relative to the CDR3; the germline J gene fills the gap. The chain joins TRBV14 to TRBJ2-2; D not resolved. The CDR3 covers 14 residues. The germline gives CDR1 SGHDN, CDR2 FVKESK. The CDR3 loop is CASSLEVLSEKLFF. CDR3 bases read: TGTGCCAGCAGTCTCGAGGTGCTGAGTGAAAAG.

Ten or more counts support this clone. The CDR3 protein is CAISPGNEQFF. The sequenced part of the CDR3 DNA is TGTGCCATCAGCCCCGGCAATGAG. V gene TRBV10-3 combines with J gene TRBJ2-1; D is uncertain. Read data end 3 residues before the CDR3 end; the end is taken from the germline J gene. The CDR3 is made up of 11 amino acids. Germline V lookup: CDR1 ENHRY, CDR2 SYGVKD. Trimming removed 6 bases from V and 6 bases from J, with 6 bases in between.

At least ten counts were recorded for this clone. The DNA read from the CDR3 is TGTGCCAGCACCACTCCCGTCTTGACCGGGGAG. Translated, it gives CASTTPVLTGE. The whole CDR3 protein reads CASTTPVLTGELFF. The V gene is TRBV7-9, the J gene TRBJ2-2; D unclear. The CDR3 end lies 3 residues beyond the end of the read and is filled in from the germline J gene. The CDR3 sequence is 14 residues long. Trimming pared 7 bases from V and 5 bases from J, leaving 14 bases between. Germline V lookup: CDR1 SEHNR, CDR2 FQNEAQ (reference sequence).

In regard to this clone: The read comes to an end 3 residues before the CDR3 does, leaving the germline J gene to fill in the end. This chain connects TRBV5-1 to TRBJ2-7; 8 positions agree with TRBD2. The V and J ends lost 0 bases and 0 bases, in that order; junction bases with no gene match: 5. The CDR3 length is 16 residues. From germline, CDR1 is SGHRS and CDR2 YFSETQ. Partial CDR3 DNA: TGCGCCAGCAGCTTGGGTCTCAGCGGGAGCTCCTACGAG. Translating gives CASSLGLSGSSYE. The entire CDR3 sequence reads CASSLGLSGSSYEQYF.

This clone is classed as medium-sized. The observed sequence ends 3 residues before the CDR3 terminus, with the missing tail filled in from the germline J gene. The chain is built from TRBV19 and TRBJ1-1; D remains unclear. CDR3 length: 14 amino acids. V was shortened by 3 bases and J by 1 base, with 9 bases between the two germline ends. Germline CDR1 LNHDA, CDR2 SQIVND (reference sequence). CDR3 DNA, as far as it was read: TGTGCCAGTAGTATTTCTGTGGCGAACACTGAA. Translation gives CASSISVANTE. The entire CDR3 protein is CASSISVANTEAFF.

This clone was observed a few times. The read falls 3 residues short of the CDR3 end, and the missing part is taken from the germline J gene. V is TRBV16 and J is TRBJ1-2; D unclear. Germline-derived CDR1 and CDR2 are KGHSY and FQNENV. V was clipped by 4 bases and J by 6 bases, with 15 bases between them. The CDR3 extends over 14 amino acids. The CDR3 is CASSPPGMSNGYTF. The part of the CDR3 DNA that was read is TGTGCCAGCAGCCCCCCGGGGATGAGTAATGGC.

Points on this clone: The CDR3 extends 3 residues past the end of the read, so its final part is completed from the germline J gene. The rearrangement joins TRBV19 to TRBJ1-5; 7 bases align to TRBD1. The CDR3 has 15 amino acids. The germline gives CDR1 LNHDA, CDR2 SQIVND (reference sequence). V lost 5 bases to trimming and J lost 3 bases; unmatched junction nucleotides: 7. This CDR3 reads CASSPWTGSNQPQHF. The CDR3 DNA, read in part, is TGTGCCAGTAGTCCTTGGACAGGTTCCAATCAGCCC.

Ten or more counts support this clone. The CDR3 loop is CASSMRGSSYEQYF. The DNA read from the CDR3 is TGCGCCAGCAGCATGAGGGGCAGCTCCTACGAG. The V and J genes are TRBV5-1 and TRBJ2-7; D tentatively fits TRBD1 or TRBD2 (5 bases each). The observed sequence ends 3 residues before the CDR3 terminus, with the missing tail filled in from the germline J gene. The CDR3 totals 14 residues. V was shortened by 4 bases and J by 0 bases, with 11 bases between the two germline ends. The germline CDR1 and CDR2 sequences are SGHRS and YFSETQ.

This clone was detected a few times. Read coverage stops 3 residues before the CDR3 terminus; the germline J gene supplies the remainder. The rearrangement links TRBV5-1 to TRBJ2-7, with TRBD2 identical over 9 bases. Germline-derived CDR1 and CDR2 are SGHRS and YFSETQ. V trimming: 2 bases; J trimming: 5 bases; junction bases outside the gene matches: 14. The CDR3 is 17 amino acids. The CDR3 here is CASSLNVQELAGHEQYF. The covered CDR3 bases are TGCGCCAGCAGCTTAAACGTCCAGGAACTAGCGGGCCACGAG.

This clone was counted only a few times. The read falls 3 residues short of the CDR3 end, and the missing part is taken from the germline J gene. V usage is TRBV2 and J usage is TRBJ1-2; D not resolved. V lost 3 bases to trimming and J lost 7 bases, with 18 bases between them. CDR3 length equals 15 residues. From germline, CDR1 is SNHLY and CDR2 FYNNEI. Incomplete CDR3 DNA: TGTGCCAGCAGTGACCCTTCTGCAAGAGCGGGTGGC. Translating gives CASSDPSARAGG. The full CDR3 sequence reads CASSDPSARAGGYTF.

This clone was seen only a few times. This chain's CDR3 is CASSLGTSGMTETQYF. The sequenced CDR3 bases are TGCGCCAGCAGTCTAGGGACTAGCGGGATGACGGAGACC. The chain links TRBV5-1 to TRBJ2-5, with 13 bases lining up with TRBD2. The DNA ends 3 residues before the CDR3 does, and the rest of the CDR3 is filled in from the germline J gene. From germline, CDR1 is SGHRS and CDR2 YFSETQ. The CDR3 consists of 16 residues. Trimming at V came to 5 bases and at J to 5 bases, leaving 9 bases not matched to a gene. Drawing the rest from reference TRBV5-1 and TRBJ2-5, the complete variable domain is KAGVTQTPRYLIKTRGQQVTLSCSPISGHRSVSWYQQTPGQGLQFLFEYFSETQRNKGNFPGRFSGRQFSNSRSEMNVSTLELGDSALYLCASSLGTSGMTETQYFGPGTRLLVL.

The table lists this clone with many counts. With the read ending 3 residues before the CDR3 end, the germline J gene is used to fill in that end. The chain links TRBV19 to TRBJ2-5; 13 bases map to TRBD2. Germline lookup yields CDR1 LNHDA and CDR2 SQIVND (reference sequence). The CDR3 is made up of 18 amino acids. Trimming cost V 3 bases and J 4 bases; bases outside gene matches: 11. The DNA read from the CDR3 is TGTGCCAGTAGTATCTCAACCGGGACTAGCGGGATTGGAGAGACC. Translating it yields CASSISTGTSGIGET. The whole CDR3 protein reads CASSISTGTSGIGETQYF.

As to this clone: The read terminates 3 residues ahead of where the CDR3 ends, so the germline J gene completes it. The gene calls are TRBV5-1 and TRBJ2-5; the D gene is possibly TRBD1 (5 bases). CDR3 length: 15 residues. Germline V gives CDR1 SGHRS, CDR2 YFSETQ. V was clipped by 2 bases and J by 1 base, with 12 bases between them. Here the CDR3 reads CASSFYRQLQETQYF. The sequenced part of the CDR3 DNA is TGCGCCAGCAGCTTCTACCGACAGCTCCAAGAGACC.

The sample holds a few counts of this clone. The read falls 3 residues short of the CDR3 end, and the missing part is taken from the germline J gene. This sequence joins TRBV7-9 and TRBJ2-4; D not certain. Germline CDR1 is SEHNR and CDR2 is FQNEAQ (reference sequence). The CDR3 runs to 13 residues. The sequenced part of the CDR3 DNA is TGTGCCAGCAGCCCGTCCAACGCGAATGGT. Amino acids: CASSPSNANG. The entire CDR3 sequence reads CASSPSNANGQYF.

This clone was picked up many times. The read ends 3 residues early relative to the CDR3; the germline J gene fills the gap. The rearrangement uses TRBV20-1 and TRBJ1-1, with 8 positions matching TRBD1. Germline CDR1 DFQATT, CDR2 SNEGSKA (reference sequence). The junction had 2 bases not matched to a gene; V was cut back by 3 bases and J by 5 bases. This CDR3 spans 12 amino acids. The CDR3 reads CSARDRETEAFF. The CDR3 bases that were read are TGCAGTGCTAGGGACAGGGAAACTGAA.

This clone showed up many times. The read is 3 residues too short to cover the CDR3 end, so that end is filled in from the germline J gene. V usage is TRBV11-3 and J usage is TRBJ1-1; tentative D call: TRBD1 (5 bases). The CDR3 totals 13 residues. Germline CDR1 reads SGHNT; CDR2 reads YENEEA. Trimming stripped 3 bases from V and 7 bases from J, with 12 bases between. CDR3 amino acids: CASSLAGYREAFF. The covered CDR3 bases are TGTGCCAGCAGCTTGGCAGGGTATCGTGAA. The full variable domain, completed using reference TRBV11-3 and TRBJ1-1, is EAGVVQSPRYKIIEKKQPVAFWCNPISGHNTLYWYLQNLGQGPELLIRYENEEAVDDSQLPKDRFSAERLKGVDSTLKIQPAELGDSAVYLCASSLAGYREAFFGQGTRLTVV.

This clone has just a few counts. The CDR3 goes on 3 residues after the read ends, and that part is filled in from the germline J gene. V is TRBV7-9 and J is TRBJ2-1; 7 nucleotides match TRBD1. This CDR3 has 15 residues. V lost 4 bases to trimming and J lost 0 bases; unmatched junction nucleotides: 3. Germline V gene sequence: CDR1 SEHNR, CDR2 FQNEAQ (reference sequence). The part of the CDR3 DNA that was read is TGTGCCAGCAGCTACCCAGGGGGCTCCTACAATGAG. It codes for CASSYPGGSYNE. The entire CDR3 sequence reads CASSYPGGSYNEQFF.

The CDR3 DNA, read in part, is TGCGCCAGCAGCTCGCAGGGACTGACGCCTAGTGAG. This gives the protein CASSSQGLTPSE. The full CDR3 sequence reads CASSSQGLTPSEQFF. The rearrangement links TRBV5-1 to TRBJ2-1, with D perhaps matching TRBD2 (6 bases). The read falls 3 residues short of the CDR3 end, and the missing part is taken from the germline J gene. V was trimmed by 3 bases and J by 9 bases, leaving 19 bases between them. Germline V gives CDR1 SGHRS, CDR2 YFSETQ. The CDR3 runs to 15 residues. Full variable domain (missing parts from reference TRBV5-1 and TRBJ2-1): KAGVTQTPRYLIKTRGQQVTLSCSPISGHRSVSWYQQTPGQGLQFLFEYFSETQRNKGNFPGRFSGRQFSNSRSEMNVSTLELGDSALYLCASSSQGLTPSEQFFGPGTRLTVL.

This clone was seen repeatedly, ten times or more. CDR3 DNA (partial): TGTGCCAGCAGCTTATCAGGGAATACTGAA. Translation gives CASSLSGNTE. The CDR3 in full is CASSLSGNTEAFF. The rearrangement joins TRBV7-3 to TRBJ1-1, with D possibly matching TRBD1 (5 bases). The read falls 3 residues short of the CDR3 end, and the missing part is taken from the germline J gene. V was shortened by 2 bases and J by 5 bases, with 9 bases between the two germline ends. CDR1 is SGHTA, CDR2 FQGTGA, per germline. This CDR3 has 13 residues.